This entry describes one T cell receptor beta chain. This sample was taken from a study of blood T cell repertoires in COVID-19. The V gene's germline CDR1 is GTSNPN and CDR2 SVGIG (reference sequence). Germline trimming cut 2 bases from V and 5 bases from J; bases unmatched to any gene: 8. The CDR3 is 15 residues long. The data were produced by immunoSEQ multiplex PCR, yet TCRdb's version contains in-frame clones alone and is incomplete. The sample records some 380,000 clones, approximately 77% being singletons. The specimen sequenced was peripheral blood. The rearrangement uses TRBV30 and TRBJ2-3; TRBD1 matches 9 bases. This sequence originates from a human donor with acute or convalescent COVID-19. The donor label of this sample is uncertain. As DNA, the CDR3 is TGTGCCTGGAGTAGACCCGGGACAGGGAAAGATACGCAGTATTTT. It translates to CAWSRPGTGKDTQYF.